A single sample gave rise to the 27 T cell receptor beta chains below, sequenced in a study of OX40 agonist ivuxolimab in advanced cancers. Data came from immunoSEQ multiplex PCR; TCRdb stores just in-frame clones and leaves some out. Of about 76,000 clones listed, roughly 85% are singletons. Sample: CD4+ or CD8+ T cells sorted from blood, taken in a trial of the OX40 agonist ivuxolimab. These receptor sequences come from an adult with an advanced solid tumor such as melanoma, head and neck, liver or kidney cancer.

CDR3 protein: CAISDQNYGYTF. The DNA of the CDR3 is TGTGCCATCAGTGACCAAAACTATGGCTACACCTTC. The gene calls are TRBV10-3 and TRBJ1-2, with D hard to call. V shed 3 bases and J shed 2 bases, with 4 bases lying between them. Germline values: CDR1 ENHRY, CDR2 SYGVKD. CDR3 length equals 12 residues.

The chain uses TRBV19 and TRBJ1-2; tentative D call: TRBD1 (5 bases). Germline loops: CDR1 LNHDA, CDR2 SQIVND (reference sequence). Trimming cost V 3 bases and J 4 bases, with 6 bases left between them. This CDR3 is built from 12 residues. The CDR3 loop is CASSIQGYGYTF. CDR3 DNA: TGTGCCAGTAGTATTCAGGGCTATGGCTACACCTTC.

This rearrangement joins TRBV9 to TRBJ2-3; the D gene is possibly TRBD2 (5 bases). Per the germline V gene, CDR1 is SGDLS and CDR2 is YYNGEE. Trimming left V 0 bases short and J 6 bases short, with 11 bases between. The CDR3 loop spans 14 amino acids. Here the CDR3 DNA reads TGTGCCAGCAGCGTAGCTCCGGGGATGGATACGCAGTATTTT. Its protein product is CASSVAPGMDTQYF. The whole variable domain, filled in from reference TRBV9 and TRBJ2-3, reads DSGVTQTPKHLITATGQRVTLRCSPRSGDLSVYWYQQSLDQGLQFLIQYYNGEERAKGNILERFSAQQFPDLHSELNLSSLELGDSALYFCASSVAPGMDTQYFGPGTRLTVL.

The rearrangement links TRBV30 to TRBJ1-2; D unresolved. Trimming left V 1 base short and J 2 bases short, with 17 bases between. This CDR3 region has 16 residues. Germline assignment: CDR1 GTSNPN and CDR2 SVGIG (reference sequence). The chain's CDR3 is CAWSATLRPVNYGYTF. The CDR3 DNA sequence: TGTGCCTGGAGTGCTACTCTAAGGCCGGTGAACTATGGCTACACCTTC.

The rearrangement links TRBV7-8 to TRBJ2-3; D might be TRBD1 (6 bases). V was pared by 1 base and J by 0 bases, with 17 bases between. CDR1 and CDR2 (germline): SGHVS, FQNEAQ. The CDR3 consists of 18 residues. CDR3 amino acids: CASSLVGLGAPSTDTQYF. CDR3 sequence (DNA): TGTGCCAGCAGCTTAGTAGGGTTGGGGGCCCCGAGCACAGATACGCAGTATTTT.

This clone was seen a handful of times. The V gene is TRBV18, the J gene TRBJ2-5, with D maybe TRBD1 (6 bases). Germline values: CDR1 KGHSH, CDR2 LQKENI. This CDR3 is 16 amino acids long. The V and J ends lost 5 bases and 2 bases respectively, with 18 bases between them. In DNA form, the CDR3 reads TGTGCCAGCTCAGCCCGGCAGGGGTGGGGGCAAGAGACCCAGTACTTC. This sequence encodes CASSARQGWGQETQYF.

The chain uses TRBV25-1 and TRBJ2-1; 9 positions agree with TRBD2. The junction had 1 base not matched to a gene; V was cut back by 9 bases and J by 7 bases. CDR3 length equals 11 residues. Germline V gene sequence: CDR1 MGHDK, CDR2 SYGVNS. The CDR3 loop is CARLAGNEQFF. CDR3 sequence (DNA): TGTGCCAGGCTAGCGGGGAATGAGCAGTTCTTC. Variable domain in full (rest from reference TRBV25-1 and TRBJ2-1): EADIYQTPRYLVIGTGKKITLECSQTMGHDKMYWYQQDPGMELHLIHYSYGVNSTEKGDLSSESTVSRIRTEHFPLTLESARPSHTSQYLCARLAGNEQFFGPGTRLTVL.

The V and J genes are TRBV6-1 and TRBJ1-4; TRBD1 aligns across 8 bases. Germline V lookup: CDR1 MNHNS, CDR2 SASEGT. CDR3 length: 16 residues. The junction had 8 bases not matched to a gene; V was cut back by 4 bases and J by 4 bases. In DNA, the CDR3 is TGTGCCAGCAGTGGAACCGGGACAGGACGTAATGAAAAACTGTTTTTT. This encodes CASSGTGTGRNEKLFF.

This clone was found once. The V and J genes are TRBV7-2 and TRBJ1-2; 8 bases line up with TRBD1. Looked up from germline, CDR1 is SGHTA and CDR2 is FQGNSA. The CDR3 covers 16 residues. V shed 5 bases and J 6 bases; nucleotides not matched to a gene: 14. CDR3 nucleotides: TGTGCCAGCAGCCCTGGGCGGGACAGGTTTTTTCATGGCTACACCTTC. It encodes CASSPGRDRFFHGYTF. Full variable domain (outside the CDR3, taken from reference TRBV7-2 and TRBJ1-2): GAGVSQSPSNKVTEKGKDVELRCDPISGHTALYWYRQSLGQGLEFLIYFQGNSAPDKSGLPSDRFSAERTGGSVSTLTIQRTQQEDSAVYLCASSPGRDRFFHGYTFGSGTRLTVV.

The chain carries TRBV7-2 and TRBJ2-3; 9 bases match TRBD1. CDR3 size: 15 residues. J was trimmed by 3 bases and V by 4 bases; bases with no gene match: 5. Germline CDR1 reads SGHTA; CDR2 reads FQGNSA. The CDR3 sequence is CASSSLGQGTDTQYF. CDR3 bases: TGTGCCAGCAGCTCGCTGGGACAGGGAACAGATACGCAGTATTTT. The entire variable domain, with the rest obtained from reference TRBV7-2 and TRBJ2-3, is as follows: GAGVSQSPSNKVTEKGKDVELRCDPISGHTALYWYRQSLGQGLEFLIYFQGNSAPDKSGLPSDRFSAERTGGSVSTLTIQRTQQEDSAVYLCASSSLGQGTDTQYFGPGTRLTVL.

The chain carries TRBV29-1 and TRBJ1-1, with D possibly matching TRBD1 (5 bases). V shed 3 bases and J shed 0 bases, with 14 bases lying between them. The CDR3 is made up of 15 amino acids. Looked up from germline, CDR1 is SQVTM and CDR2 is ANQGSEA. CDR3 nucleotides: TGCAGCGTTGATGGGGGTGGGGGAGTGAACACTGAAGCTTTCTTT. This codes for CSVDGGGGVNTEAFF.

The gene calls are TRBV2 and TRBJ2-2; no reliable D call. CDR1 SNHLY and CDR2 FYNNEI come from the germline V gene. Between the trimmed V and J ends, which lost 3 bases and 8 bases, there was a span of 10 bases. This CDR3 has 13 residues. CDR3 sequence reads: CASSDVAWGELFF. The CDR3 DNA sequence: TGTGCCAGCAGTGACGTAGCTTGGGGGGAGCTGTTTTTT.

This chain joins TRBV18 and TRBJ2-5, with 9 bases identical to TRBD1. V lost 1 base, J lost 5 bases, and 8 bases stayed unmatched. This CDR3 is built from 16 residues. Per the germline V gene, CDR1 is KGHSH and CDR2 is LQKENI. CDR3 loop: CASSPRETGGAETQYF. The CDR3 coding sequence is TGTGCCAGCTCACCACGGGAAACAGGGGGCGCCGAGACCCAGTACTTC.

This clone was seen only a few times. The CDR3 region is CASSGQDGGELFF. CDR3 in DNA: TGTGCCAGCAGTGGCCAGGATGGCGGAGAGCTGTTTTTT. The chain recombines TRBV6-4 with TRBJ2-2; D unresolved. This CDR3 contains 13 residues. The V and J ends lost 4 bases and 11 bases respectively, with 14 bases between them. Germline-derived CDR1 and CDR2 are MRHNA and SNTAGT.

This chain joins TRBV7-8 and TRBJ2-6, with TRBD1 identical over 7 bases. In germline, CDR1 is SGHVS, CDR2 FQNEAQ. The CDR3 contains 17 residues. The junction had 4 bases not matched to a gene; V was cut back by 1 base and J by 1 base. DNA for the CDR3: TGTGCCAGCAGCTTAGGTACAGGGGTTTCTGGGGCCAACGTCCTGACTTTC. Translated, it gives CASSLGTGVSGANVLTF.

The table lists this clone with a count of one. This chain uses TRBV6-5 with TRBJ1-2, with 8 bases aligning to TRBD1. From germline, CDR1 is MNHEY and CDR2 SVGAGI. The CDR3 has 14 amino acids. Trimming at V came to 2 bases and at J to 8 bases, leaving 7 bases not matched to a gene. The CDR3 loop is CASSYKDRAPGYTF. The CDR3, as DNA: TGTGCCAGCAGTTACAAGGACAGGGCGCCCGGCTACACCTTC.

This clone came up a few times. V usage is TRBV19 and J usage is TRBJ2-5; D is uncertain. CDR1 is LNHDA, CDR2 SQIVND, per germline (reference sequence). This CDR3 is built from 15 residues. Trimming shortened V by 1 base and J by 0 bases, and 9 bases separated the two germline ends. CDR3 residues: CASSIGHSYQETQYF. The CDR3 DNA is TGTGCCAGTAGTATAGGCCATTCGTACCAAGAGACCCAGTACTTC.

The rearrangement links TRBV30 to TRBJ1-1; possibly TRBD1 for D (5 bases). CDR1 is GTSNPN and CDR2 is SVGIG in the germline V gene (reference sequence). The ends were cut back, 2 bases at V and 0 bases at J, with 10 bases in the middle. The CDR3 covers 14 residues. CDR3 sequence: CAWSWGAVNTEAFF. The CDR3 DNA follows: TGTGCCTGGAGTTGGGGCGCGGTGAACACTGAAGCTTTCTTT.

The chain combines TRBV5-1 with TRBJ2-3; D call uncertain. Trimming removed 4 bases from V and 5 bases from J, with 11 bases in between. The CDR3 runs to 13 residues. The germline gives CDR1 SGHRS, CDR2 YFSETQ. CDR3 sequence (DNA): TGCGCCAGCAGCCCCCTGTCTCTAGATACGCAGTATTTT. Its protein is CASSPLSLDTQYF. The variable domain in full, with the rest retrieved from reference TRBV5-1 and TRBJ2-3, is KAGVTQTPRYLIKTRGQQVTLSCSPISGHRSVSWYQQTPGQGLQFLFEYFSETQRNKGNFPGRFSGRQFSNSRSEMNVSTLELGDSALYLCASSPLSLDTQYFGPGTRLTVL.

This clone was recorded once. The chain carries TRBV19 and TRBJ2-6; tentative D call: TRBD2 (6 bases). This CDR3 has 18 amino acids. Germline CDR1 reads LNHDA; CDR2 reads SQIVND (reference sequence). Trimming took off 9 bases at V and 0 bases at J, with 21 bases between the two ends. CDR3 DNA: TGTGCCAGCAACAGTTACCTCTCGGGAGTCTCTGGGGCCAACGTCCTGACTTTC. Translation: CASNSYLSGVSGANVLTF.

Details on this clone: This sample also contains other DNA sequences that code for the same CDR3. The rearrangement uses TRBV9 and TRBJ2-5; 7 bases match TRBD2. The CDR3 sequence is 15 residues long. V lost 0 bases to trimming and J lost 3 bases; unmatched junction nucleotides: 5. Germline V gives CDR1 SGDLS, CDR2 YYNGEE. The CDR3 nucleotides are TGTGCCAGCAGCGTAGGAGGAGGGACTAAAGAGACCCAGTACTTC. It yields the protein CASSVGGGTKETQYF.

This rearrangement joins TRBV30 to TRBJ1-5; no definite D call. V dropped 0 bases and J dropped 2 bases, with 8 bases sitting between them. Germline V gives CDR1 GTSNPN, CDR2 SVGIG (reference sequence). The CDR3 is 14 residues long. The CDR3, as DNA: TGTGCCTGGAGTGTGGGGAGTGGCAATCAGCCCCAGCATTTT. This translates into CAWSVGSGNQPQHF.

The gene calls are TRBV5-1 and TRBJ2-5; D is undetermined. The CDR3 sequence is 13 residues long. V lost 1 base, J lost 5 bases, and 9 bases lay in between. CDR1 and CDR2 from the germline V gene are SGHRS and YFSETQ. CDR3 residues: CASSLSGPETQYF. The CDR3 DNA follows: TGCGCCAGCAGCTTGTCAGGCCCGGAGACCCAGTACTTC.

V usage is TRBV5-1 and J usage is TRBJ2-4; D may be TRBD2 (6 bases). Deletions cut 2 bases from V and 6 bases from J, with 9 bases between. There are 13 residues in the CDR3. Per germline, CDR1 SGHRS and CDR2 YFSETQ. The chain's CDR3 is CASSLQEGNIQYF. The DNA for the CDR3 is TGCGCCAGCAGCTTACAGGAGGGAAACATTCAGTACTTC.

CDR3 coding DNA: TGTGCCATCTCGCCGGACAACACAGATACGCAGTATTTT. Translated: CAISPDNTDTQYF. The V gene is TRBV10-3, the J gene TRBJ2-3, with D possibly matching TRBD1 (5 bases). The CDR3 is 13 amino acids. From germline, CDR1 is ENHRY and CDR2 SYGVKD. V gave up 8 bases and J gave up 2 bases, with 11 bases separating them.

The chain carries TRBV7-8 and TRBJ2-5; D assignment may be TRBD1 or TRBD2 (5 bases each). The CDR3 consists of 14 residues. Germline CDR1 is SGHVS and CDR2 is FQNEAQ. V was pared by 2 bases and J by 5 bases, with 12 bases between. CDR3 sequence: CASSLRARGETQYF. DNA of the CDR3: TGTGCCAGCAGCTTAAGGGCCCGGGGCGAGACCCAGTACTTC.

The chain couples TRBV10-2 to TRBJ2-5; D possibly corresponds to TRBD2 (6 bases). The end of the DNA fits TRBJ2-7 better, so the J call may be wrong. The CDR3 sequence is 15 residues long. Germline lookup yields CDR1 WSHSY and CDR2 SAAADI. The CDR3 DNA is TGCGCCAGCAGTGAGGTGGAGGGGACGGGCTACGAGCAGTACTTC. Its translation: CASSEVEGTGYEQYF.